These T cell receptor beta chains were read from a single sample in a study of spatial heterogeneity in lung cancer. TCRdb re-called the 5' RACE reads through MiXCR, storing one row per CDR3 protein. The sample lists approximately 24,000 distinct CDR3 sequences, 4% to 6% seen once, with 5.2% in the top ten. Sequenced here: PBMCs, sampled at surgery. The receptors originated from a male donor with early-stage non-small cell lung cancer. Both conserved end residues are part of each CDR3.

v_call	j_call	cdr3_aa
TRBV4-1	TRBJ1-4	CASSQPPGQGAEKLFF
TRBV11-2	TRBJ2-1	CASSRGTRKFF
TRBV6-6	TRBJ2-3	CASRNSGFGTDTQYF
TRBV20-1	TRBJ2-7	CSAPRGIGTEYEQYF
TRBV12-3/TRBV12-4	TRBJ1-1	CAAGQGLVNTEAFF
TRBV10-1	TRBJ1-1	CASSAGAGSTEAFF
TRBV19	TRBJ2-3	CASSIDPTADTQYF
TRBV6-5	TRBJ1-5	CASSYDGGRNQPQHF
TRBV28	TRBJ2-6	CASSSPTGSGANVLTF
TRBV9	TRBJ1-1	CASSVGDGDTEAFF
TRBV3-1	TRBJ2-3	CASSLKTGTDTQYF
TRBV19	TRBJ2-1	CASRSSGGRTYNEQFF
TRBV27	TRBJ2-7	CASSKREGLGEQYF
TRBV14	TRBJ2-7	CASSQDRAGPYSYEQYF
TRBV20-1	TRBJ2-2	CSARPPRTGDTGELFF
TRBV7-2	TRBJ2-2	CASSPTDRGAGELFF
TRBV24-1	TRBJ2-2	CATSDLSVAGSGELFF
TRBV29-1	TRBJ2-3	CSVRDNLGGTDTQYF
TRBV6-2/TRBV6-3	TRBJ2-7	CASRRTGTGINEQYF
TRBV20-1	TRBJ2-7	CSAQTSALSYEQYF
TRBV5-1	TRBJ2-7	CASSSGQGREQYF
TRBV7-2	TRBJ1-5	CASSAPNQPQHF
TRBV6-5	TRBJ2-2	CASSIGTPNTGELFF
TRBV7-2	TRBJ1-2	CASSFKGSYGYTF
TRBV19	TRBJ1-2	CASTRAPEGYTF
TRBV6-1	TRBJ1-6	CASSRTGSRGVTDSPLHF
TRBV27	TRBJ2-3	CASKGRLVTDTQYF
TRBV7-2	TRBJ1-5	CASSLAPQGSIQPQHF
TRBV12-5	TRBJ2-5	CASGLDSGQGSETQYF
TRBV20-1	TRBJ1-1	CSAVNFGQMNTEAFF
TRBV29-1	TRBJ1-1	CSVARGLNTEAFF
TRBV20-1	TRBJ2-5	CSASGKGTQYF
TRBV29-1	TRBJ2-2	CSYSNTGELFF
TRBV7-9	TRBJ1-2	CASSFGDRGVNGYTF
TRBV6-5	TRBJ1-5	CASSYSARSSILPQHF
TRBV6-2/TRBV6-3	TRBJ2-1	CASWGVNEQFF
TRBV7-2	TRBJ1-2	CASSLVGANYGYTF
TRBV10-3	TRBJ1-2	CAISVGDYYGYTF
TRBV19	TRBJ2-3	CASSHRGLSTDTQYF
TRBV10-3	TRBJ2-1	CAISDDRADNEQFF
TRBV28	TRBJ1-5	CASSPQGRGQPQHF
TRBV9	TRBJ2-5	CASSARDQETQYF
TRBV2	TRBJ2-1	CASKASSYNEQFF
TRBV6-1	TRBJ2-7	CASSEILDGYVEQYF
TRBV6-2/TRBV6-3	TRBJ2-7	CASSYSSSREQYF
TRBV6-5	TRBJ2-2	CASRNTGELFF
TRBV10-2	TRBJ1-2	CASSEGVGAIYGYTF
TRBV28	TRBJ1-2	CASSLRVGQGTYGYTF
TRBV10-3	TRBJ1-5	CATSKSESNQPQHF
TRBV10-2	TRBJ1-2	CASSGGQGYTF
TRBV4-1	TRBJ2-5	CASSQVGGEETQYF
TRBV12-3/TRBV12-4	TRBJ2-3	CASSSRQTRADTQYF